This T cell receptor beta chain came from a study of shared clonotypes between healthy human individuals. Study overall: CD8 memory received one plate per donor, CD8 naive two, CD4 memory three and CD4 naive three.

This clone has only one observation. The antigen is not known. The CDR3 loop spans 15 amino acids. Per germline, CDR1 ENHRY and CDR2 SYGVKD. J gave up 8 bases and V 0 bases, and 6 bases lay outside the gene matches. The naive CD8 population came from CD45RO-negative cells selected for CCR7, without terminally differentiated effector memory CD45RA+ cells. The data were produced by immunoSEQ multiplex PCR, yet TCRdb's version contains in-frame clones alone and is incomplete. The table includes about 700,000 clones, 92% detected once. General study results and limits: Naive subsets typically showed greater estimated richness than memory subsets. Limited genetic and exposure-history diversity came from having few donors.

Sequencing was carried out using naive CD8+ T cells sorted from blood. The J gene is TRBJ2-1, the V gene TRBV10-3; 8 bases line up with TRBD2. The receptor's source is a man between 25 and 39 years old in good health. The CDR3, as DNA: TGTGCCATCAGTGAGTCGAGGCGGGAGGTCGATGAGCAGTTCTTC. Amino acid sequence: CAISESRREVDEQFF.